The entry that follows covers one T cell receptor (beta chain) sequence. This record belongs to a study of blood T cell repertoires in COVID-19. Study context: Whether acute or convalescent, the COVID-19 samples came from the United States, Italy and Spain. T cells, B-cell-depleted T cells, or PBMCs supplied cDNA or gDNA.

In the authors' methods: Amplifying reference gene primers gave estimates of nucleated cell counts. The method was immunoSEQ multiplex PCR; TCRdb's version includes in-frame clones alone and lacks a portion of them. Clonal size and the V and J genes are those of that table, whereas D and trimming came from the DNA. Here the sample spans roughly 280,000 clones, about 86% being singletons. The length of the CDR3 is 13 residues. The junction had 4 bases not matched to a gene; V was cut back by 6 bases and J by 4 bases. Germline V CDR1 and CDR2: SGHAT, FQNNGV. V and J are TRBV11-2 and TRBJ1-1, with 8 nucleotides matching TRBD1. The sequence was collected from a man younger than 40 with active or convalescent COVID-19. The sequenced sample was peripheral blood. The CDR3: CASRHTGGTEAFF. In nucleotides, the CDR3 is TGTGCCAGCAGACATACAGGGGGCACTGAAGCTTTCTTT.